What follows is one T cell receptor (beta chain) and its context. Its antigen is unknown. Using triplicate sorts, 250,000 to 350,000 cells were collected each time from every CD8+ T cell subset. Naive CD8+ T cells displayed a CD45RO-CCR7+CD27+CD95- phenotype. Preparation of TRB cDNA libraries relied on 5' RACE carrying UMI labels. TCRdb reprocessed the 5' RACE reads and stores each CDR3 protein as one record, lacking DNA. This table lists approximately 89,000 distinct CDR3 sequences. The CDR3 extends over 17 amino acids. Germline CDR1 SGHTA, CDR2 FQGNSA. The data stem from a study of CXCR3-negative and CXCR3-positive naive CD8 T cells. Points from the study as a whole: Naive CXCR3-negative and CXCR3-positive cells had similar TRBV-TRBJ usage; memory differed. TRB CDR3s were more hydrophobic in CXCR3-positive than in CXCR3-negative naive cells. In cryopreserved cells, CXCR3 expression partially decreased, and fresh PBMCs were used in most assays.

The source is a human donor in good health. Some clones in this sample may be carry-over from other donors' samples. Input material: naive CXCR3+ CD8+ T cells from blood. Indicated subset: CD45RO-CCR7+CD27+CD95- naive CD8+ T cells expressing CXCR3 (TNR3+). The J gene is TRBJ2-5, the V gene TRBV7-2; the TRBD2 assignment by TCRdb is unverifiable without DNA. Here the CDR3 reads CASSSEPWTSGGETQYF.